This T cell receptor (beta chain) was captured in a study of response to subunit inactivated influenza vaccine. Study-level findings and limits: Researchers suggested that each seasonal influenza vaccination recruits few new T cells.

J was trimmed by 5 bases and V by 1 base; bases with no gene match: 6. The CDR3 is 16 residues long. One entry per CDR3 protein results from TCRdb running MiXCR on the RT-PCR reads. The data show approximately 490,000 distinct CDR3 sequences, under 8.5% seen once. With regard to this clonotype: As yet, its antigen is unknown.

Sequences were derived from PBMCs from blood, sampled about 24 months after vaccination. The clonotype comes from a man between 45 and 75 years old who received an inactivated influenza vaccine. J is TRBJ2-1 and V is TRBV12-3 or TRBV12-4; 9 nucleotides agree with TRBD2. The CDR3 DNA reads TGTGCCAGCAGTTTAGGGGGCGGGAGGGGTCACAATGAGCAGTTCTTC. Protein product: CASSLGGGRGHNEQFF.